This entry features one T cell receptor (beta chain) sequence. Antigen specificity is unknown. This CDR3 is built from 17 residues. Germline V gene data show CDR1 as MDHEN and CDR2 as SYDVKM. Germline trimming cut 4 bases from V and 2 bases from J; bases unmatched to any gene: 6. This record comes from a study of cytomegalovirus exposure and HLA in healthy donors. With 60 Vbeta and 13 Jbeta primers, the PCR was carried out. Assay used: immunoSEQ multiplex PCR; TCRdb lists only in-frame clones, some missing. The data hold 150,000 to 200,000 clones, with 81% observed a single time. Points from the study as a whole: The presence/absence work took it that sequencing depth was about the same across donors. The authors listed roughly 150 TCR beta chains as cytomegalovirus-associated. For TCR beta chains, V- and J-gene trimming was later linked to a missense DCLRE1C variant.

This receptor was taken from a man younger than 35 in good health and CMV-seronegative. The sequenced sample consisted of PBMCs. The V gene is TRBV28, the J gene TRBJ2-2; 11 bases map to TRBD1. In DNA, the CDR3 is TGTGCCAGCAGTTGGACAGGGGGCGTCGGAAACACCGGGGAGCTGTTTTTT. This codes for CASSWTGGVGNTGELFF.